These 31 T cell receptor beta chains were sequenced from one sample in a study of blood T cell repertoires in COVID-19 (dated by TCRdb to about 2020). The library was produced with the immunoSEQ multiplex PCR assay. TCRdb stores this immuneACCESS table with in-frame sequences only. Part of the clones is absent; in the studies checked, under half of the shortfall reflects unresolved V genes, and no reason is known for the rest. The table for this sample lists fewer than 400,000 clones; roughly 85% of them were counted only once. The ten most abundant clones make up about 1.9% of the sample. The material sequenced was PBMCs or T cells enriched from blood (not recorded which). Receptors were obtained from a woman aged 25-40 years who had been exposed to COVID-19.

The chain links TRBV27 to TRBJ1-1, with a tentative D call TRBD1 (5 bases). V was cut by 4 bases and J by 1 base, with 13 bases left in between. CDR1 is MNHEY, CDR2 SMNVEV, per germline (reference sequence). The CDR3 has 15 residues. CDR3 region: CASSYPGGPNTEAFF. The CDR3 nucleotides read TGTGCCAGCAGTTACCCGGGGGGACCGAACACTGAAGCTTTCTTT.

The chain combines TRBV5-5 with TRBJ2-2; D unresolved. Germline CDR1 reads SGHKS; CDR2 reads YYEKEE (reference sequence). The CDR3 loop spans 15 amino acids. The V and J ends lost 1 base and 5 bases respectively, with 12 bases between them. CDR3 in DNA: TGTGCCAGCAGCTTGCTCGGGTATTCGACCGGGGAGCTGTTTTTT. Protein sequence: CASSLLGYSTGELFF.

V gene TRBV9 combines with J gene TRBJ2-7; D not certain. The V end lost 1 base, the J end lost 1 base, and 15 bases lay between the germline ends. The CDR3 is 16 amino acids. CDR1 and CDR2 from the germline V gene are SGDLS and YYNGEE. In DNA, the CDR3 is TGTGCCAGCAGCGTACCAGGCCTCAAACCGTCCTACGAGCAGTACTTC. Its translation is CASSVPGLKPSYEQYF. Using reference TRBV9 and TRBJ2-7 for the parts outside the CDR3, the full variable domain is DSGVTQTPKHLITATGQRVTLRCSPRSGDLSVYWYQQSLDQGLQFLIQYYNGEERAKGNILERFSAQQFPDLHSELNLSSLELGDSALYFCASSVPGLKPSYEQYFGPGTRLTVT.

The rearrangement uses TRBV12-3 or TRBV12-4 and TRBJ2-7; D call uncertain. V lost 3 bases, J lost 5 bases, and 8 bases lay in between. The CDR3 has 12 residues. The CDR3 here is CASSFTPHEQYF. CDR3 DNA sequence: TGTGCCAGCAGTTTTACACCCCACGAGCAGTACTTC.

The chain links TRBV6-5 to TRBJ2-1, with TRBD2 identical over 8 bases. CDR1 and CDR2 from the germline V gene are MNHEY and SVGAGI. J lost 4 bases, V lost 4 bases, and 3 bases had no gene match. This CDR3 is 14 amino acids long. The CDR3 DNA reads TGTGCCAGCAGTTTGACGGGAGGGTACAATGAGCAGTTCTTC. It is translated as CASSLTGGYNEQFF.

This chain links TRBV23-1 with TRBJ1-2, with D tentatively TRBD1 (5 bases). TRBV23-1 is marked as an open reading frame, function uncertain. The V and J ends lost 4 bases and 8 bases respectively, with 11 bases between them. This CDR3 is 12 amino acids long. The CDR3 here is CASSLAGCGYTF. The DNA of the CDR3 is TGCGCCAGCAGTCTAGCAGGGTGCGGCTACACCTTC.

The chain recombines TRBV27 with TRBJ2-1, with 13 bases lining up with TRBD2. The CDR3 extends over 14 amino acids. With 3 bases clipped from V and 7 bases from J, the junction kept 0 bases outside the gene matches. Germline V gene sequence: CDR1 MNHEY, CDR2 SMNVEV (reference sequence). The CDR3 reads CASSLTSGGNEQFF. For the CDR3, the DNA is TGTGCCAGCAGTTTGACTAGCGGGGGGAATGAGCAGTTCTTC.

The chain joins TRBV4-2 to TRBJ1-1; 9 bases are a match to TRBD1. From germline, CDR1 is LGHNA and CDR2 YNFKEQ. V lost 6 bases and J lost 1; bases outside the gene matches: 15. The CDR3 has 18 residues. The CDR3 coding sequence is TGTGCCAGCAGTCCACCCCTGACACAGGGGGCAGGGAACACTGAAGCTTTCTTT. Translated, it gives CASSPPLTQGAGNTEAFF.

The CDR3 region is CASSQDGKVYEQYF. The CDR3 DNA sequence: TGTGCCAGCAGCCAAGATGGCAAAGTCTACGAGCAGTACTTC. The chain is built from TRBV3-1 (or the pseudogene TRBV3-2) and TRBJ2-7, with D unclear. The CDR3 runs 14 residues. The V gene lost 0 bases and the J gene lost 3 bases, with 9 bases spanning the gap. Germline assignment: CDR1 LGHDT and CDR2 YNNKEL (reference sequence).

In this sample, this clone turned up a few times. The V call is TRBV28, the J call TRBJ1-2; 7 bases map to TRBD1. The trim removed 3 bases at V and 4 bases at J, leaving 8 bases unmatched. Germline assignment: CDR1 MDHEN and CDR2 SYDVKM. CDR3 size: 15 residues. CDR3 sequence (DNA): TGTGCCAGCAGTTTCTCGGACAGGAACAGCTATGGCTACACCTTC. This translates into CASSFSDRNSYGYTF.

The V call is TRBV29-1, the J call TRBJ2-7; D is possibly TRBD1 (8 bases). This CDR3 comprises 13 residues. Germline V gives CDR1 SQVTM, CDR2 ANQGSEA. The V end was cut by 7 bases, the J end by 5 bases, with 18 bases between. CDR3 nucleotide sequence: TGCAGCGCCTGGACAGGGAGGGACAACGAGCAGTACTTC. Its protein is CSAWTGRDNEQYF.

This clone was recorded a few times. The V call is TRBV3-1 (or the pseudogene TRBV3-2), the J call TRBJ2-4, with a weak D call TRBD1 (6 bases). The CDR3 length is 13 residues. V lost 4 bases, J lost 5 bases, and 9 bases lay in between. The V gene's germline CDR1 is LGHDT and CDR2 YNNKEL (reference sequence). CDR3 loop: CASSLKGENIQYF. The CDR3 nucleotides are TGTGCCAGCAGCCTTAAGGGGGAAAACATTCAGTACTTC.

This clone was detected once. The chain joins TRBV7-2 to TRBJ1-2; D gene uncertain. V shed 5 bases and J shed 3 bases, with 10 bases lying between them. The CDR3 has 13 amino acids. In germline, CDR1 is SGHTA, CDR2 FQGNSA. The CDR3, as DNA: TGTGCCAGCAGCCCAGGCCTCCACTATGGCTACACCTTC. Amino acid sequence: CASSPGLHYGYTF.

As to this clone: This specimen includes other DNA sequences encoding the same CDR3. The chain couples TRBV28 to TRBJ2-7; weak D call: TRBD2 (6 bases). V lost 3 bases to trimming and J lost 3 bases, with 9 bases between them. The CDR3 is made up of 13 amino acids. Germline V gene lookup returns CDR1 MDHEN and CDR2 SYDVKM. The CDR3 protein is CASSFSGDYEQYF. CDR3 in DNA: TGTGCCAGCAGTTTCTCGGGGGACTACGAGCAGTACTTC.

The rearrangement links TRBV7-9 to TRBJ1-1; 8 nucleotides align to TRBD1. With V trimmed by 1 base and J by 5 bases, 9 bases remained unmatched. Germline V lookup: CDR1 SEHNR, CDR2 FQNEAQ (reference sequence). This CDR3 has 16 amino acids. CDR3 DNA sequence: TGTGCCAGCAGCTTAGTTTCAGGGGGCTATAGGACTGAAGCTTTCTTT. Translating it yields CASSLVSGGYRTEAFF.

This chain connects TRBV11-1 to TRBJ2-7; 8 bases are shared with TRBD1. The trim removed 4 bases at V and 2 bases at J, leaving 7 bases unmatched. Germline V lookup: CDR1 SGHAT, CDR2 FQDESV (reference sequence). CDR3 size: 15 residues. For the CDR3, the DNA is TGTGCCAGCAGCTCGACCGGGACAGGTCCCTACGAGCAGTACTTC. This translates into CASSSTGTGPYEQYF.

The J gene is TRBJ2-7, the V gene TRBV11-2; 8 nucleotides line up with TRBD1. The germline gives CDR1 SGHAT, CDR2 FQNNGV. V trimming: 1 base; J trimming: 2 bases; junction bases outside the gene matches: 4. This CDR3 contains 15 residues. The CDR3 nucleotides are TGTGCCAGCAGCTTAGTCGGACAGGGCCCCTACGAGCAGTACTTC. It codes for CASSLVGQGPYEQYF.

The rearrangement links TRBV19 to TRBJ1-6; TRBD1 aligns across 7 bases. This CDR3 has 14 residues. Germline-derived CDR1 and CDR2 are LNHDA and SQIVND (reference sequence). The V segment lost 9 bases and the J segment 10 bases; nucleotides outside the gene matches: 12. The CDR3 coding sequence is TGTGCCAGCCTACCCGGCAGGGGGGACTCACCCCTCCACTTT. Translating it yields CASLPGRGDSPLHF.

The gene calls are TRBV24-1 and TRBJ1-1, with D unresolved. Trimming left V 8 bases short and J 5 bases short, with 14 bases between. The V gene's germline CDR1 is KGHDR and CDR2 SFDVKD. This CDR3 is 13 amino acids long. The CDR3 loop reads CATKGLRRTEAFF. In DNA form, the CDR3 reads TGTGCCACCAAAGGACTGAGAAGGACTGAAGCTTTCTTT.

The V gene is TRBV30, the J gene TRBJ2-7; TRBD2 agrees at 10 bases. Germline lookup yields CDR1 GTSNPN and CDR2 SVGIG (reference sequence). Trimming took 4 bases from V and 6 from J; bases not matched to a gene: 6. CDR3 length equals 13 residues. CDR3 nucleotides: TGTGCCTGGATAGGGACTAGCGTAACCGAGCAGTACTTC. Amino acid sequence: CAWIGTSVTEQYF.

The chain carries TRBV6-2 or TRBV6-3 and TRBJ1-1, with D perhaps matching TRBD1 (6 bases). Trimming took off 7 bases at V and 4 bases at J, with 16 bases between the two ends. The CDR3 spans 14 residues. The germline gives CDR1 MNHEY, CDR2 SVGEGT. The CDR3 DNA reads as TGTGCCAGCACCTACTCTAAGACAGGCACTGAAGCTTTCTTT. Translated: CASTYSKTGTEAFF.

V is TRBV6-1 and J is TRBJ1-2, with D tentatively TRBD1 (6 bases). The germline V and J ends were trimmed by 4 bases and 6 bases, with 21 bases remaining between them. Germline CDR1 is MNHNS and CDR2 is SASEGT. The CDR3 extends over 16 amino acids. The chain's CDR3 is CASSVTYDRHGNGYTF. The CDR3 DNA follows: TGTGCCAGCAGTGTCACCTACGACAGGCATGGGAATGGCTACACCTTC.

The CDR3 coding sequence is TGTGCCAGCAGCTTTACCGGGACAGCCTATGGCTACACCTTC. Translated: CASSFTGTAYGYTF. The chain links TRBV11-1 to TRBJ1-2; 7 positions match TRBD1. Germline V gene sequence: CDR1 SGHAT, CDR2 FQDESV (reference sequence). The CDR3 covers 14 residues. J was trimmed by 4 bases and V by 3 bases; bases with no gene match: 5.

This clone was found once. The chain employs TRBV5-6 and TRBJ1-1, with TRBD1 matching 8 bases. Germline V CDR1 and CDR2: SGHDT, YYEEEE. The CDR3 extends over 14 amino acids. Germline trimming cut 6 bases from V and 1 base from J; bases unmatched to any gene: 5. CDR3 in amino acids: CASNIQGANTEAFF. CDR3 coding DNA: TGTGCCAGCAACATTCAGGGGGCGAACACTGAAGCTTTCTTT.

This clone was seen a single time. The rearrangement joins TRBV2 to TRBJ2-7; TRBD2 might be the D (5 bases). The CDR3 contains 13 residues. In germline, CDR1 is SNHLY, CDR2 FYNNEI. V lost 8 bases, J lost 6 bases, and 17 bases lay in between. The CDR3 here is CASESGVRFEQYF. The DNA for the CDR3 is TGTGCCAGCGAGTCCGGGGTACGATTCGAGCAGTACTTC.

The chain combines TRBV30 with TRBJ2-6; weak D call: TRBD1 (5 bases). The CDR3 extends over 17 amino acids. V lost 3 bases and J lost 4, with 19 bases in between. Germline V lookup: CDR1 GTSNPN, CDR2 SVGIG (reference sequence). CDR3 amino acids: CAWSPGLILSGANVLTF. In DNA, the CDR3 is TGTGCCTGGAGCCCAGGGCTAATTCTTTCCGGGGCCAACGTCCTGACTTTC. Full variable domain (remainder filled in from reference TRBV30 and TRBJ2-6): SQTIHQWPATLVQPVGSPLSLECTVEGTSNPNLYWYRQAAGRGLQLLFYSVGIGQISSEVPQNLSASRPQDRQFILSSKKLLLSDSGFYLCAWSPGLILSGANVLTFGAGSRLTVL.

The chain combines TRBV29-1 with TRBJ1-2; tentatively, D is TRBD1 (6 bases). Germline V gene lookup returns CDR1 SQVTM and CDR2 ANQGSEA. Trimming removed 8 bases at V and 3 bases at J, with 13 bases between. The CDR3 sequence is 12 residues long. The chain's CDR3 is CSTFWTDYGYTF. The CDR3 coding sequence is TGCAGCACCTTCTGGACAGACTATGGCTACACCTTC. Looking up the rest from reference TRBV29-1 and TRBJ1-2 gives the full variable domain: SAVISQKPSRDICQRGTSLTIQCQVDSQVTMMFWYRQQPGQSLTLIATANQGSEATYESGFVIDKFPISRPNLTFSTLTVSNMSPEDSSIYLCSTFWTDYGYTFGSGTRLTVV.

The chain joins TRBV5-1 to TRBJ2-1; 7 bases are a match to TRBD2. Germline CDR1 reads SGHRS; CDR2 reads YFSETQ. With V trimmed by 4 bases and J by 1 base, 8 bases remained unmatched. The CDR3 loop spans 16 amino acids. CDR3 in DNA: TGCGCCAGCAGCCCCATGGGGGAGGGGTCCTACAATGAGCAGTTCTTC. Translation: CASSPMGEGSYNEQFF. Complete variable domain (other parts from reference TRBV5-1 and TRBJ2-1): KAGVTQTPRYLIKTRGQQVTLSCSPISGHRSVSWYQQTPGQGLQFLFEYFSETQRNKGNFPGRFSGRQFSNSRSEMNVSTLELGDSALYLCASSPMGEGSYNEQFFGPGTRLTVL.

The chain is built from TRBV28 and TRBJ2-1, with D maybe TRBD1 (7 bases). This CDR3 is 14 amino acids long. With 4 bases removed from V and 7 bases from J, the gap between germline ends came to 14 bases. In germline, CDR1 is MDHEN, CDR2 SYDVKM. The CDR3, as DNA: TGTGCCAGCAGTTCCAACAGGGGACTGAATGAGCAGTTCTTC. Protein product: CASSSNRGLNEQFF.

The V call is TRBV30, the J call TRBJ2-1; 11 bases line up with TRBD2. The CDR3 runs 13 residues. With 4 bases clipped from V and 9 bases from J, the junction kept 5 bases outside the gene matches. The V gene's germline CDR1 is GTSNPN and CDR2 SVGIG (reference sequence). The CDR3 loop reads CAWKTSGTGEQFF. DNA for the CDR3: TGTGCCTGGAAGACTAGCGGGACGGGTGAGCAGTTCTTC.

The V gene is TRBV5-4, the J gene TRBJ2-3; the D is unclear. CDR1 is SGHNT and CDR2 is YYREEE in the germline V gene (reference sequence). V was cut by 5 bases and J by 7 bases, with 11 bases left in between. The length of the CDR3 is 12 residues. Here the CDR3 DNA reads TGTGCCAGCAGTCTCGACTTATATACGCAGTATTTT. It yields the protein CASSLDLYTQYF.